One sample yielded the 6 T cell receptor beta chains listed below, sequenced in a study of shared clonotypes between healthy human individuals. The assay was immunoSEQ multiplex PCR, and TCRdb's table has in-frame clones only and misses some. The sample lists about 490,000 clones, approximately 81% occurring once. The source material was PBMCs. The receptors stem from a woman in her thirties or forties in good health. Some clones in this sample may be carry-over from other donors' samples.

Concerning this clone itself: The sample holds other DNA sequences that translate to the same CDR3. The chain recombines TRBV2 with TRBJ2-1; tentatively, D is TRBD2 (5 bases). The CDR3 totals 12 residues. Per germline, CDR1 SNHLY and CDR2 FYNNEI. V shed 7 bases and J shed 8 bases, with 12 bases lying between them. The CDR3 DNA reads TGTGCCAGCAAACAAGAGGGCGATGAGCAGTTCTTC. This codes for CASKQEGDEQFF.

Many counts were recorded for this clone. The chain joins TRBV12-2 to TRBJ1-4. TRBV12-2 is recorded as a pseudogene. The CDR3 has 13 amino acids. CDR3 sequence: CASRLAGAQKLFF. In nucleotides, the CDR3 is TGTGCAAGTCGCTTAGCCGGGGCTCAAAAACTGTTTTTT.

The chain combines TRBV11-2 with TRBJ2-2, with 7 nucleotides matching TRBD2. This CDR3 comprises 17 residues. The V gene end was trimmed by 4 bases and the J gene end by 5 bases; junction bases not matched to a gene: 13. CDR1 and CDR2 (germline): SGHAT, FQNNGV. CDR3 region: CASSWASGFLRTGELFF. CDR3 coding DNA: TGTGCCAGCAGCTGGGCTAGCGGTTTCTTGAGGACCGGGGAGCTGTTTTTT.

V is TRBV28 and J is TRBJ2-1; 9 positions match TRBD2. The germline CDR1 and CDR2 sequences are MDHEN and SYDVKM. The CDR3 sequence is 16 residues long. V dropped 6 bases and J dropped 0; count of bases not matched to a gene: 6. The CDR3 sequence is CASSSISGSSYNEQFF. Written as DNA, the CDR3 is TGTGCCAGCAGCTCCATTAGCGGGAGCTCCTACAATGAGCAGTTCTTC.

The V gene is TRBV27, the J gene TRBJ2-7; D might be TRBD1 (5 bases). The CDR3 contains 14 residues. V was cut by 7 bases and J by 5 bases, with 18 bases left in between. Germline CDR1 reads MNHEY; CDR2 reads SMNVEV (reference sequence). The CDR3 nucleotides are TGTGCCAGCAAAGGTCCCCAGGGAAGGAACGAGCAGTACTTC. Residues: CASKGPQGRNEQYF.

The CDR3 region has the DNA TGTGCCTGGTCCCCCGGGGTCAATCAGCCCCAGCATTTT. Translated: CAWSPGVNQPQHF. The chain joins TRBV30 to TRBJ1-5; no firm D call. V was cut by 5 bases and J by 3 bases, with 11 bases left in between. Germline V gene lookup returns CDR1 GTSNPN and CDR2 SVGIG (reference sequence). CDR3 length: 13 amino acids.